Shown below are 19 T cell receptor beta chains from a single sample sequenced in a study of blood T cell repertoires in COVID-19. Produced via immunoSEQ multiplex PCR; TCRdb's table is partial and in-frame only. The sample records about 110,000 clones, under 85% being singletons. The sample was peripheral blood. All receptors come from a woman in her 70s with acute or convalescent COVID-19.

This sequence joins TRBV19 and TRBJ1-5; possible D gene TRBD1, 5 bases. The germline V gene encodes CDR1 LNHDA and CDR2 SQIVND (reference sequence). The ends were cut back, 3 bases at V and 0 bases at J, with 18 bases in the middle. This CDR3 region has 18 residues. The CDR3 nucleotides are TGTGCCAGTAGTATCCACGGCAGGGCCGGGTTTAGCAATCAGCCCCAGCATTTT. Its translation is CASSIHGRAGFSNQPQHF.

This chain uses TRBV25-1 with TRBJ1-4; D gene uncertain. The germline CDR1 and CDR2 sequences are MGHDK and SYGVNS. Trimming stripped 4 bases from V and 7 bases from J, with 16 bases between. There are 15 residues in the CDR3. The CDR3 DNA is TGTGCCAGCAGTGGGACTAGGGCTAACAGTGAAAAACTGTTTTTT. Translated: CASSGTRANSEKLFF. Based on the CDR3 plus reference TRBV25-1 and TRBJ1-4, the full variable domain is EADIYQTPRYLVIGTGKKITLECSQTMGHDKMYWYQQDPGMELHLIHYSYGVNSTEKGDLSSESTVSRIRTEHFPLTLESARPSHTSQYLCASSGTRANSEKLFFGSGTQLSVL.

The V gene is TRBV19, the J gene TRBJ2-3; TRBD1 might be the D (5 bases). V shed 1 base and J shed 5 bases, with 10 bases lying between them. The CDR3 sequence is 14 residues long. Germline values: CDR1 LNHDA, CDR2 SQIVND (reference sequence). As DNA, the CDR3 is TGTGCCAGTAGTATAGTGATAGGGGTAGATACGCAGTATTTT. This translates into CASSIVIGVDTQYF.

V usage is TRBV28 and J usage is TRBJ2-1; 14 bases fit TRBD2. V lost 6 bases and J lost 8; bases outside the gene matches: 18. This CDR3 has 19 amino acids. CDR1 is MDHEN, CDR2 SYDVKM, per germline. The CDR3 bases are TGTGCCAGCAGGACCGGGACTAGCGGGAGTCGGTCGAAAGCCGATGAGCAGTTCTTC. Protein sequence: CASRTGTSGSRSKADEQFF.

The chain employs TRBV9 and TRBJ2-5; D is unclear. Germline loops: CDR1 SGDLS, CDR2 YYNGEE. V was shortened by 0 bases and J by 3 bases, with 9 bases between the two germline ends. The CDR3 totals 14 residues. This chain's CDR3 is CASSVAGGEETQYF. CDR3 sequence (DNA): TGTGCCAGCAGCGTAGCCGGCGGAGAAGAGACCCAGTACTTC. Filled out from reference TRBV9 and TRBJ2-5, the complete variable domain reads DSGVTQTPKHLITATGQRVTLRCSPRSGDLSVYWYQQSLDQGLQFLIQYYNGEERAKGNILERFSAQQFPDLHSELNLSSLELGDSALYFCASSVAGGEETQYFGPGTRLLVL.

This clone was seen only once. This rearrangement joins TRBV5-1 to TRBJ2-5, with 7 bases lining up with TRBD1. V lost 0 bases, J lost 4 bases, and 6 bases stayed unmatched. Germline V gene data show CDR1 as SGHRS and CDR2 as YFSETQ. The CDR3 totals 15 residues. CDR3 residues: CASSLEGTVTETQYF. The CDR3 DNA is TGCGCCAGCAGCTTGGAGGGGACAGTAACAGAGACCCAGTACTTC.

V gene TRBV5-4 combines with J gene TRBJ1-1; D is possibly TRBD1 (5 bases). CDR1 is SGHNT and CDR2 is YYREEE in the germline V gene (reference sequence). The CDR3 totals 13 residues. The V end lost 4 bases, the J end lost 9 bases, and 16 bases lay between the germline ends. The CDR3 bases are TGTGCCAGCAGCGCCCCCACAGGAATCCAAGCTTTCTTT. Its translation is CASSAPTGIQAFF. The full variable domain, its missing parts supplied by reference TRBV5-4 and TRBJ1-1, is ETGVTQSPTHLIKTRGQQVTLRCSSQSGHNTVSWYQQALGQGPQFIFQYYREEENGRGNFPPRFSGLQFPNYSSELNVNALELDDSALYLCASSAPTGIQAFFGQGTRLTVV.

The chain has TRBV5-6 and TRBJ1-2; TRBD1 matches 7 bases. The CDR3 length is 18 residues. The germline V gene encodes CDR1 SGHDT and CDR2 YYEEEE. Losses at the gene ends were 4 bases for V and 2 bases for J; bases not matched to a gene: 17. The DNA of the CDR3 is TGTGCCAGCAGCCCGAACCCGACAGGGAGGTGGAAGAACTATGGCTACACCTTC. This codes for CASSPNPTGRWKNYGYTF.

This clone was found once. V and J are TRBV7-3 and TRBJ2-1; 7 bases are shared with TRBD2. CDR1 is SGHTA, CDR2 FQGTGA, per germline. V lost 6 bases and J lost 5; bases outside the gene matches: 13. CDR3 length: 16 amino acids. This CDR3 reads CASSPGGASGDNEQFF. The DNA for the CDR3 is TGTGCCAGCAGTCCCGGTGGGGCTAGCGGAGACAATGAGCAGTTCTTC.

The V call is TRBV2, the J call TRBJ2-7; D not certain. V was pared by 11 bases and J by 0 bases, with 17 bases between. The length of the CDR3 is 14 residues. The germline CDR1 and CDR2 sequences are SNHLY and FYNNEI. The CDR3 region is CAYRRGGLSYEQYV. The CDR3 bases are TGTGCCTACCGGAGAGGCGGTCTCTCCTACGAGCAGTACGTC.

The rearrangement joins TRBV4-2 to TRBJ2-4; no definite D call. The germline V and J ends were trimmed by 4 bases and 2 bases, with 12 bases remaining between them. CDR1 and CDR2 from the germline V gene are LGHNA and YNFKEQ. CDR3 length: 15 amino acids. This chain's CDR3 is CASSPSSPSKNIQYF. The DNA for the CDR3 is TGTGCCAGCAGCCCTAGTAGTCCCTCCAAAAACATTCAGTACTTC.

Written as DNA, the CDR3 is TGCAGTGCTAGTGGGCGGGGGACTAAAATGAACACTGAAGCTTTCTTT. It is translated as CSASGRGTKMNTEAFF. The chain has TRBV20-1 and TRBJ1-1; D possibly corresponds to TRBD1 (5 bases). Germline-derived CDR1 and CDR2 are DFQATT and SNEGSKA (reference sequence). V was clipped by 3 bases and J by 0 bases, with 17 bases between them. This CDR3 has 16 residues.

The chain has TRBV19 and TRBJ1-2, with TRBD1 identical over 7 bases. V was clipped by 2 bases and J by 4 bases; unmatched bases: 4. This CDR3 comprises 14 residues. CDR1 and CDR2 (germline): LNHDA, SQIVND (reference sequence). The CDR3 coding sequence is TGTGCCAGTAGTATATCGACAGGGCCCTATGGCTACACCTTC. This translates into CASSISTGPYGYTF. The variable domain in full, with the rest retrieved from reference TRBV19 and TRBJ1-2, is DGGITQSPKYLFRKEGQNVTLSCEQNLNHDAMYWYRQDPGQGLRLIYYSQIVNDFQKGDIAEGYSVSREKKESFPLTVTSAQKNPTAFYLCASSISTGPYGYTFGSGTRLTVV.

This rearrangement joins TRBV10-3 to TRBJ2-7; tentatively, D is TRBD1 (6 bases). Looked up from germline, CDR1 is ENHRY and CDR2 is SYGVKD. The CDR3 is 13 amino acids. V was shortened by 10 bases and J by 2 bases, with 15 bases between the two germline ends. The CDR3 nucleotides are TGTGCCACTAATCGGGACACTACCTACGAGCAGTACTTC. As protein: CATNRDTTYEQYF.

This CDR3 reads CASSPRQGLTNYGYTF. CDR3 bases: TGTGCCAGCAGCCCTAGACAGGGATTAACTAACTATGGCTACACCTTC. The chain combines TRBV7-2 with TRBJ1-2; 7 bases line up with TRBD1. The CDR3 has 16 residues. The germline gives CDR1 SGHTA, CDR2 FQGNSA. The V and J ends lost 5 bases and 0 bases, in that order; junction bases with no gene match: 9.

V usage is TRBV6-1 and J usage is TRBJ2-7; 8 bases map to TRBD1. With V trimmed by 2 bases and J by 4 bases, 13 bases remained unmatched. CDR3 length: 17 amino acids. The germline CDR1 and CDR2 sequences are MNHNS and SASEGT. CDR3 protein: CASSELPGQDTSYEQYF. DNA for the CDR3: TGTGCCAGCAGTGAACTTCCGGGACAGGACACCTCTTACGAGCAGTACTTC.

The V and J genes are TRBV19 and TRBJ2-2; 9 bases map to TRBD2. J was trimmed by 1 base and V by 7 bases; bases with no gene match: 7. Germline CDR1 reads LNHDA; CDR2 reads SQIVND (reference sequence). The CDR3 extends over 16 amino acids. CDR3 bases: TGTGCCAGTAATCTAGCGGGATTTGTGAACACCGGGGAGCTGTTTTTT. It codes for CASNLAGFVNTGELFF.

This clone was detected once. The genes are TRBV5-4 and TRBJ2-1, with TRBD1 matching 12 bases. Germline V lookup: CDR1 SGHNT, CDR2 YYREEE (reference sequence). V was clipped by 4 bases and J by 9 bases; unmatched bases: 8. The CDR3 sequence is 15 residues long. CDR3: CASSKPGQGAGEQFF. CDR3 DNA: TGTGCCAGCAGCAAGCCGGGACAGGGGGCCGGTGAGCAGTTCTTC.

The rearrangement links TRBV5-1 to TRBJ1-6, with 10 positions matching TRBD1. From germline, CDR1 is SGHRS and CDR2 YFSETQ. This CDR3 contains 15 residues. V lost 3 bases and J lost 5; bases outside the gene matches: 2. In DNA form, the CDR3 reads TGCGCCAGCAGCTGGGACAGGGGCAATAATTCACCCCTCCACTTT. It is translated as CASSWDRGNNSPLHF.